This is a list of T cell receptor beta chains from one sample in a study of blood T cell repertoires in COVID-19. Here immunoSEQ multiplex PCR was the method, and the copy in TCRdb shows in-frame clones only, minus some. The sample has about 220,000 clones; 83% are singletons. The specimen was peripheral blood. These receptor sequences come from a woman in her 40s with active or convalescent COVID-19. CDR3s include the opening cysteine and the closing phenylalanine or tryptophan. Fields, in order: D gene, clone size, J gene, V gene, CDR3 protein, CDR3 DNA. The D gene is left open where the match is weak. The size of a clone is reported for some rows only, either as once, few or many, or as a class for expanded clones.

D gene: .
clone size: .
J gene: TRBJ1-5
V gene: TRBV7-2
CDR3 protein: CASSLTGNNQPQHF
CDR3 DNA: TGTGCCAGCAGCTTGACAGGCAACAATCAGCCCCAGCATTTT

D gene: .
clone size: once
J gene: TRBJ2-2
V gene: TRBV11-3
CDR3 protein: CASSLGFLGGASGDTGELFF
CDR3 DNA: TGTGCCAGCAGCTTAGGGTTCCTTGGGGGGGCTAGCGGAGACACCGGGGAGCTGTTTTTT

D gene: TRBD1
clone size: .
J gene: TRBJ1-1
V gene: TRBV6-6
CDR3 protein: CASSNMGRGFTEAFF
CDR3 DNA: TGTGCCAGCAGTAACATGGGCAGGGGGTTTACTGAAGCTTTCTTT

D gene: .
clone size: .
J gene: TRBJ2-3
V gene: TRBV28
CDR3 protein: CASTEMWSGVRTDTQYF
CDR3 DNA: TGTGCCAGCACCGAAATGTGGTCCGGGGTTAGAACAGATACGCAGTATTTT

D gene: TRBD2
clone size: .
J gene: TRBJ2-5
V gene: TRBV12-5
CDR3 protein: CASGLGLAGQETQYF
CDR3 DNA: TGTGCTAGTGGTTTGGGACTAGCGGGACAAGAGACCCAGTACTTC

D gene: TRBD1
clone size: .
J gene: TRBJ1-4
V gene: TRBV13
CDR3 protein: CASSLGQGTVGEKLFF
CDR3 DNA: TGTGCCAGCAGCTTGGGACAGGGGACGGTTGGTGAAAAACTGTTTTTT

D gene: TRBD2
clone size: .
J gene: TRBJ2-3
V gene: TRBV5-5
CDR3 protein: CASSNPGLAGTDTQYF
CDR3 DNA: TGTGCCAGCAGCAATCCGGGACTAGCGGGAACAGATACGCAGTATTTT

D gene: TRBD1
clone size: .
J gene: TRBJ2-7
V gene: TRBV10-3
CDR3 protein: CAISEPRQGIGYEQYF
CDR3 DNA: TGTGCCATCAGTGAGCCCAGACAGGGGATAGGCTACGAGCAGTACTTC

D gene: TRBD1
clone size: once
J gene: TRBJ1-3
V gene: TRBV28
CDR3 protein: CASSLQPQGARGNTIYF
CDR3 DNA: TGTGCCAGCAGTTTGCAGCCCCAGGGGGCGCGCGGAAACACCATATATTTT

D gene: .
clone size: .
J gene: TRBJ1-2
V gene: TRBV7-9
CDR3 protein: CASGEMGKTNYGYTF
CDR3 DNA: TGTGCCAGCGGGGAGATGGGGAAGACTAACTATGGCTACACCTTC

D gene: .
clone size: .
J gene: TRBJ1-3
V gene: TRBV7-6
CDR3 protein: CASSQQGPIYF
CDR3 DNA: TGTGCCAGCAGCCAACAGGGACCCATATATTTT

D gene: .
clone size: .
J gene: TRBJ1-2
V gene: TRBV24-1
CDR3 protein: CATSPGDKNYGYTF
CDR3 DNA: TGTGCCACCAGCCCAGGGGATAAAAACTATGGCTACACCTTC

D gene: .
clone size: .
J gene: TRBJ2-5
V gene: TRBV27
CDR3 protein: CASSHGEKQETQYF
CDR3 DNA: TGTGCCAGCAGCCATGGGGAGAAACAAGAGACCCAGTACTTC

D gene: .
clone size: .
J gene: TRBJ1-3
V gene: TRBV9
CDR3 protein: CASSVPGDQMNTIYF
CDR3 DNA: TGTGCCAGCAGCGTCCCGGGGGATCAGATGAACACCATATATTTT

D gene: .
clone size: .
J gene: TRBJ2-3
V gene: TRBV2
CDR3 protein: CASGRAATSTDTQYF
CDR3 DNA: TGTGCCAGCGGGCGGGCAGCGACTAGCACAGATACGCAGTATTTT

D gene: .
clone size: .
J gene: TRBJ2-3
V gene: TRBV21-1
CDR3 protein: CASSPGAGASTDTQYF
CDR3 DNA: TGTGCCAGCAGCCCCGGAGCAGGGGCTAGCACAGATACGCAGTATTTT

D gene: .
clone size: once
J gene: TRBJ1-4
V gene: TRBV15
CDR3 protein: CATSRGQANEKLFF
CDR3 DNA: TGTGCCACCAGCAGAGGGCAGGCTAATGAAAAACTGTTTTTT

D gene: .
clone size: .
J gene: TRBJ2-7
V gene: TRBV27
CDR3 protein: CASSLGNEQYF
CDR3 DNA: TGTGCCAGCAGTCTCGGGAACGAGCAGTACTTC

D gene: TRBD1
clone size: .
J gene: TRBJ1-1
V gene: TRBV2
CDR3 protein: CASSRQGPSTEAFF
CDR3 DNA: TGTGCCAGCAGTCGACAGGGCCCGAGCACTGAAGCTTTCTTT

D gene: TRBD2
clone size: .
J gene: TRBJ2-1
V gene: TRBV24-1
CDR3 protein: CATSDVGLAGGGNEQFF
CDR3 DNA: TGTGCCACCAGTGATGTAGGACTAGCGGGAGGGGGCAATGAGCAGTTCTTC

D gene: TRBD1
clone size: .
J gene: TRBJ1-4
V gene: TRBV7-9
CDR3 protein: CASSSGDRVSEKLFF
CDR3 DNA: TGTGCCAGCAGCTCAGGGGACAGGGTTAGTGAAAAACTGTTTTTT

D gene: .
clone size: .
J gene: TRBJ2-6
V gene: TRBV15
CDR3 protein: CATSWGESGANVLTF
CDR3 DNA: TGTGCCACCAGCTGGGGCGAGTCAGGGGCCAACGTCCTGACTTTC

D gene: TRBD2
clone size: .
J gene: TRBJ2-7
V gene: TRBV2
CDR3 protein: CASSPQGLAGGRSEQYF
CDR3 DNA: TGTGCCAGCAGTCCACAAGGACTAGCGGGAGGGCGGAGCGAGCAGTACTTC